The 27 T cell receptor beta chains presented below share a single source sample, sequenced in a study of beta chain features in type 1 diabetes. Study-level findings and limits: Type 1 diabetes patients showed a moderate but significant shortening of TCRB CDR3s in all four CD4+ subsets.

The antigens for these receptors are not known. Reverse transcribing all isolated RNA meant expressed TCRB transcripts were sequenced. Sequenced by immunoSEQ multiplex PCR; TCRdb stores in-frame clones only, minus some. This repertoire shows roughly 730,000 clones, roughly 13% found once; its top ten account for 0.02% to 0.025%. The sample was naive CD4+ T cells from blood. These receptors were collected from a man aged 18 to 29 with type 1 diabetes.

This clone came up a few times. The J gene is TRBJ2-1, the V gene TRBV11-2, with TRBD2 matching 13 bases. Trimming took 3 bases from V and 1 from J; bases not matched to a gene: 3. CDR3 length: 17 amino acids. Germline V gene data show CDR1 as SGHAT and CDR2 as FQNNGV. The CDR3 region has the DNA TGTGCCAGCAGCTTCGGGACTAGCGGGGATTCCTACAATGAGCAGTTCTTC. Amino acids: CASSFGTSGDSYNEQFF.

V and J are TRBV4-1 and TRBJ1-1, with D maybe TRBD1 (6 bases). Germline assignment: CDR1 MGHRA and CDR2 YSYEKL. Deletions cut 1 base from V and 0 bases from J, with 21 bases between. The CDR3 covers 19 residues. The CDR3 loop reads CASSQAYGGAGPMNTEAFF. CDR3 DNA: TGCGCCAGCAGCCAAGCCTACGGGGGCGCCGGGCCGATGAACACTGAAGCTTTCTTT.

The table lists this clone with a few counts. The chain is built from TRBV2 and TRBJ2-3; 7 bases agree with TRBD1. Losses at the gene ends were 6 bases for V and 2 bases for J; bases not matched to a gene: 11. Germline-derived CDR1 and CDR2 are SNHLY and FYNNEI. The CDR3 is 16 amino acids. CDR3 sequence (DNA): TGTGCCAGCAGACCGACAGGGATAGGTGTCACAGATACGCAGTATTTT. The encoded protein is CASRPTGIGVTDTQYF. Together with reference TRBV2 and TRBJ2-3, the CDR3 gives the full variable domain: EPEVTQTPSHQVTQMGQEVILRCVPISNHLYFYWYRQILGQKVEFLVSFYNNEISEKSEIFDDQFSVERPDGSNFTLKIRSTKLEDSAMYFCASRPTGIGVTDTQYFGPGTRLTVL.

The chain links TRBV10-3 to TRBJ1-5, with D hard to call. The germline V gene has CDR1 ENHRY and CDR2 SYGVKD. Trimming shortened V by 3 bases and J by 2 bases, and 5 bases separated the two germline ends. This CDR3 is built from 13 residues. CDR3 in DNA: TGTGCCATCAGTGACGGGGGCAATCAGCCCCAGCATTTT. As protein: CAISDGGNQPQHF.

This clone occurred a few times. The J gene is TRBJ1-5, the V gene TRBV25-1; no reliable D call. V was shortened by 6 bases and J by 11 bases, with 17 bases between the two germline ends. CDR3 length equals 13 residues. Germline CDR1 reads MGHDK; CDR2 reads SYGVNS. CDR3 bases: TGTGCCAGCAGCCACTCGGACGGGGTGTCCCAGCATTTT. It specifies CASSHSDGVSQHF.

This clone was seen a few times. The J gene is TRBJ1-5, the V gene TRBV6-5; no clear D. The CDR3 runs to 13 residues. Germline CDR1 and CDR2: MNHEY and SVGAGI. The ends were cut back, 4 bases at V and 4 bases at J, with 8 bases in the middle. The CDR3 DNA sequence: TGTGCCAGCAGTTTACTCGAGAATCAGCCCCAGCATTTT. Protein product: CASSLLENQPQHF.

There are a few counts of this clone. The V call is TRBV19, the J call TRBJ2-7; TRBD2 matches 11 bases. CDR3 length: 14 amino acids. With V trimmed by 5 bases and J by 2 bases, 2 bases remained unmatched. Germline V gene data show CDR1 as LNHDA and CDR2 as SQIVND (reference sequence). Written as DNA, the CDR3 is TGTGCCAGTAGTTCGACTAGCGGGACCTACGAGCAGTACTTC. The encoded protein is CASSSTSGTYEQYF.

This clone has more than one count but fewer than ten. The V call is TRBV10-3, the J call TRBJ2-2; 10 bases map to TRBD2. The J segment lost 3 bases and the V segment lost 3 bases, leaving 4 bases of the junction unmatched. There are 16 residues in the CDR3. The germline CDR1 and CDR2 sequences are ENHRY and SYGVKD. The DNA of the CDR3 is TGTGCCATCAGTGATTCAACTAGCGGGGACACCGGGGAGCTGTTTTTT. It translates to CAISDSTSGDTGELFF.

The V and J genes are TRBV4-1 and TRBJ1-2, with D unresolved. V lost 1 base, J lost 2 bases, and 11 bases lay in between. CDR1 is MGHRA, CDR2 YSYEKL, per germline. This CDR3 contains 15 residues. CDR3 residues: CASSQVPAGNYGYTF. The CDR3 DNA is TGCGCCAGCAGCCAAGTCCCAGCGGGGAACTATGGCTACACCTTC.

Only a few counts were recorded for this clone. The V call is TRBV30, the J call TRBJ1-1; D unclear. The CDR3 has 11 amino acids. The V end lost 5 bases, the J end lost 3 bases, and 7 bases lay between the germline ends. Germline V gene sequence: CDR1 GTSNPN, CDR2 SVGIG (reference sequence). CDR3 sequence: CAWQAYTEAFF. Written as DNA, the CDR3 is TGTGCCTGGCAAGCATACACTGAAGCTTTCTTT.

This clone was detected a few times. At the DNA level, this CDR3 is encoded by other sequences in the same sample as well. The gene calls are TRBV29-1 and TRBJ1-5; D perhaps matches TRBD1 (5 bases). Trimming removed 4 bases at V and 4 bases at J, with 8 bases between. Germline V CDR1 and CDR2: SQVTM, ANQGSEA. This CDR3 is 12 amino acids long. The CDR3 loop is CSVGEGNQPQHF. As DNA, the CDR3 is TGCAGCGTTGGAGAGGGGAATCAGCCCCAGCATTTT.

In its sample, this clone was seen a few times. The CDR3 nucleotides are TGTGCCAGCAGCAACCGACAGGGGATGGGAAATGAGCAGTTCTTC. Translated: CASSNRQGMGNEQFF. V usage is TRBV7-2 and J usage is TRBJ2-1; 8 bases align to TRBD1. V shed 5 bases, J shed 7 bases, and the junction held 10 bases outside the gene matches. CDR1 and CDR2 (germline): SGHTA, FQGNSA. CDR3 length equals 15 residues.

The chain links TRBV7-8 to TRBJ1-5; D may be TRBD1 (5 bases). There are 19 residues in the CDR3. Looked up from germline, CDR1 is SGHVS and CDR2 is FQNEAQ. Deletions cut 2 bases from V and 0 bases from J, with 20 bases between. This chain's CDR3 is CASSLMAGMGDYSNQPQHF. DNA for the CDR3: TGTGCCAGCAGCTTAATGGCAGGGATGGGTGACTATAGCAATCAGCCCCAGCATTTT. The full variable domain, in which reference TRBV7-8 and TRBJ1-5 provide the parts outside the CDR3, is GAGVSQSPRYKVAKRGQDVALRCDPISGHVSLFWYQQALGQGPEFLTYFQNEAQLDKSGLPSDRFFAERPEGSVSTLKIQRTQQEDSAVYLCASSLMAGMGDYSNQPQHFGDGTRLSIL.

This clone was seen more than once but under ten times. The chain carries TRBV6-5 and TRBJ2-3; 7 bases map to TRBD2. The germline V gene encodes CDR1 MNHEY and CDR2 SVGAGI. The CDR3 is 16 amino acids. J lost 4 bases, V lost 0 bases, and 7 bases had no gene match. The chain's CDR3 is CASSYSGGRESDTQYF. CDR3 bases: TGTGCCAGCAGTTACTCGGGAGGGCGGGAATCAGATACGCAGTATTTT.

This clone appeared a few times. CDR3 protein: CASSPGQGGTGELFF. CDR3 nucleotides: TGCGCCAGCAGCCCGGGACAGGGTGGGACCGGGGAGCTGTTTTTT. The chain joins TRBV5-1 to TRBJ2-2, with TRBD1 matching 9 bases. Trimming took 4 bases from V and 5 from J; bases not matched to a gene: 6. The CDR3 runs 15 residues. The germline CDR1 and CDR2 sequences are SGHRS and YFSETQ.

This clone was observed a few times. The rearrangement joins TRBV5-6 to TRBJ2-7; a possible D gene is TRBD1 (6 bases). With 0 bases removed from V and 2 bases from J, the gap between germline ends came to 21 bases. CDR1 is SGHDT and CDR2 is YYEEEE in the germline V gene. CDR3 length: 18 amino acids. As DNA, the CDR3 is TGTGCCAGCAGCTTGGGATTTGAGACGGGACACCTGACCTACGAGCAGTACTTC. It encodes CASSLGFETGHLTYEQYF.

J is TRBJ2-2 and V is TRBV9, with TRBD1 as a possible D gene (6 bases). The CDR3 totals 14 residues. Deletions cut 4 bases from V and 4 bases from J, with 11 bases between. The germline gives CDR1 SGDLS, CDR2 YYNGEE. CDR3 coding DNA: TGTGCCAGCAGCCCGGGACACCTCACCGGGGAGCTGTTTTTT. Protein product: CASSPGHLTGELFF.

This chain joins TRBV28 and TRBJ2-5; D ambiguous. The end of the DNA fits TRBJ2-7 better, so the J call may be wrong. The CDR3 length is 15 residues. Looked up from germline, CDR1 is MDHEN and CDR2 is SYDVKM. Here the CDR3 reads CASSSIPGRAYEQYF. The DNA for the CDR3 is TGTGCCAGCAGTTCCATCCCCGGACGAGCCTACGAGCAGTACTTC.

This clone was observed a handful of times. The V call is TRBV2, the J call TRBJ1-1; D gene unclear. This CDR3 is built from 13 residues. Germline V lookup: CDR1 SNHLY, CDR2 FYNNEI. The ends were cut back, 7 bases at V and 7 bases at J, with 16 bases in the middle. The CDR3 sequence is CASIERADGEAFF. CDR3 in DNA: TGTGCCAGCATCGAGCGGGCAGACGGTGAAGCTTTCTTT.

This clone was seen a few times. Different DNA sequences within this sample yield the same CDR3. V usage is TRBV6-5 and J usage is TRBJ2-2, with 7 bases that match TRBD2. This CDR3 region has 14 residues. V lost 0 bases and J lost 5; bases outside the gene matches: 0. CDR1 and CDR2 from the germline V gene are MNHEY and SVGAGI. The CDR3 nucleotides read TGTGCCAGCAGTTACTCGGGAGGGACCGGGGAGCTGTTTTTT. Amino acids: CASSYSGGTGELFF.

The chain employs TRBV30 and TRBJ1-6, with D unclear. Germline CDR1 reads GTSNPN; CDR2 reads SVGIG (reference sequence). V lost 3 bases, J lost 10 bases, and 7 bases lay in between. The CDR3 loop spans 11 amino acids. Here the CDR3 reads CAWSANSPLHF. CDR3 in DNA: TGTGCCTGGAGCGCAAACTCACCCCTCCACTTT.

This chain uses TRBV30 with TRBJ1-1, with D possibly matching TRBD1 (5 bases). Trimming removed 3 bases from V and 6 bases from J, with 17 bases in between. Germline values: CDR1 GTSNPN, CDR2 SVGIG (reference sequence). CDR3 size: 14 residues. The CDR3 here is CAWRTPGGLAEAFF. CDR3 DNA sequence: TGTGCCTGGAGGACCCCGGGGGGGTTGGCTGAAGCTTTCTTT.

This sequence joins TRBV18 and TRBJ1-3; D might be TRBD1 (6 bases). Germline-derived CDR1 and CDR2 are KGHSH and LQKENI. With 3 bases removed from V and 6 bases from J, the gap between germline ends came to 18 bases. The CDR3 loop spans 16 amino acids. The CDR3 protein is CASSPREQGVENTIYF. CDR3 DNA: TGTGCCAGCTCACCGCGGGAACAGGGTGTAGAAAACACCATATATTTT.

CDR3 protein: CASSDPGQRETQYF. CDR3 nucleotide sequence: TGTGCCAGCTCAGACCCGGGACAGAGGGAGACCCAGTACTTC. The V call is TRBV18, the J call TRBJ2-5; 7 nucleotides match TRBD1. V shed 5 bases, J shed 5 bases, and the junction held 8 bases outside the gene matches. This CDR3 is built from 14 residues. Per germline, CDR1 KGHSH and CDR2 LQKENI.

The gene calls are TRBV6-1 and TRBJ1-2; no reliable D call. The CDR3 loop spans 14 amino acids. Germline lookup yields CDR1 MNHNS and CDR2 SASEGT. Deletions cut 2 bases from V and 6 bases from J, with 13 bases between. CDR3 DNA: TGTGCCAGCAGTGAAACGACCCCACGGGATGGCTACACCTTC. It yields the protein CASSETTPRDGYTF.

The chain uses TRBV4-1 and TRBJ1-6; no reliable D call. V lost 2 bases and J 0 bases, leaving 8 bases between the germline ends. The CDR3 consists of 16 residues. Germline V gives CDR1 MGHRA, CDR2 YSYEKL. In DNA, the CDR3 is TGCGCCAGCAGCCAAATGCCCAGCTCCTATAATTCACCCCTCCACTTT. Encoded protein: CASSQMPSSYNSPLHF.

The chain combines TRBV2 with TRBJ2-1; D perhaps matches TRBD2 (6 bases). The ends were cut back, 4 bases at V and 2 bases at J, with 12 bases in the middle. CDR3 length: 15 amino acids. The germline CDR1 and CDR2 sequences are SNHLY and FYNNEI. As DNA, the CDR3 is TGTGCCAGCAGTGTCGGCGGGGACCCCTACAATGAGCAGTTCTTC. This encodes CASSVGGDPYNEQFF.